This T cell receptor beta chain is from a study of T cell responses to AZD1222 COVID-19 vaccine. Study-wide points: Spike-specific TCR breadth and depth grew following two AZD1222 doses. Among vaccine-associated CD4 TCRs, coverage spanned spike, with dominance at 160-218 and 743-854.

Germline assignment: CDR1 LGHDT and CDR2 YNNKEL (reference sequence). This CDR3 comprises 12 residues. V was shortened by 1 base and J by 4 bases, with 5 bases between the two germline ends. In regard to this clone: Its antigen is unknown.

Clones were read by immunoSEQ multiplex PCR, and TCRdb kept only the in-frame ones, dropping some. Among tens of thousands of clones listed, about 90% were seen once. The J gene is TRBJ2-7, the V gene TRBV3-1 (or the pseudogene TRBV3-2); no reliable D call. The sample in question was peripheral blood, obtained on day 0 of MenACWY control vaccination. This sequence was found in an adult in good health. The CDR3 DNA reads TGTGCCAGCAGCCAAGGGGGATACGAGCAGTACTTC. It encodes CASSQGGYEQYF.